The T cell receptor beta chain described here comes from a study of blood T cell repertoires in COVID-19. About the research overall: Collection of acute and convalescent COVID-19 samples took place in the United States, Italy and Spain.

The germline V gene has CDR1 SGHRS and CDR2 YFSETQ. Between the trimmed V and J ends, which lost 0 bases and 3 bases, there was a span of 8 bases. This CDR3 region has 14 residues. In the authors' methods: Amplifying reference gene primers gave estimates of nucleated cell counts. The protocol was immunoSEQ multiplex PCR, while the TCRdb copy is restricted to in-frame clones and leaves out a portion. The V and J calls and the clone size are those of that table, but D and trimming were determined from the DNA. The repertoire holds under 450,000 clones, with around 89% as singletons. The Seattle site enrolled patients during active infection and followed them longitudinally. This clone was picked up one time.

Sequenced material: peripheral blood. The chain is built from TRBV5-1 and TRBJ2-3; D remains unclear. The clonotype originates from a woman between 45 and 60 years old with COVID-19, enrolled during active disease. CDR3 bases: TGCGCCAGCAGCTTGGTTGACACTACAGATACGCAGTATTTT. Amino acids: CASSLVDTTDTQYF.